The 28 T cell receptor beta chains listed next were all sequenced from one sample in a study of radiotherapy plus CTLA-4 blockade in lung cancer. Repertoires were generated with immunoSEQ multiplex PCR, while TCRdb's copy carries only in-frame clones and drops some. The profile covers more than 95,000 clones, with 60% to 75% appearing a single time and around 2.8% taken by the ten largest. Material: peripheral blood, obtained from a patient treated with radiotherapy plus ipilimumab. All receptors come from a human donor with non-small cell lung cancer who had a partial response to radiotherapy plus ipilimumab. Some clones in this sample may be carry-over from other donors' samples.

The genes are TRBV28 and TRBJ2-7; TRBD1 matches 11 bases. Trimming took 3 bases from V and 5 from J; bases not matched to a gene: 9. The CDR3 length is 16 residues. Germline V CDR1 and CDR2: MDHEN, SYDVKM. As DNA, the CDR3 is TGTGCCAGCAGTTTGGATATAGGACAGGGGGCGAACGAGCAGTACTTC. Translated, it gives CASSLDIGQGANEQYF.

This clone was detected only once. The chain carries TRBV6-1 and TRBJ1-6; D is unclear. V was cut by 2 bases and J by 6 bases, with 11 bases left in between. Germline V gene lookup returns CDR1 MNHNS and CDR2 SASEGT. The CDR3 contains 15 residues. Here the CDR3 reads CASSEFKGGNSPLHF. As DNA, the CDR3 is TGTGCCAGCAGTGAATTTAAGGGAGGTAATTCACCCCTCCACTTT.

This clone was seen a handful of times. The chain recombines TRBV6-6 with TRBJ2-1; 9 positions agree with TRBD2. In germline, CDR1 is MNHNY, CDR2 SVGAGI (reference sequence). This CDR3 region has 14 residues. With 5 bases clipped from V and 8 bases from J, the junction kept 7 bases outside the gene matches. CDR3: CASSGAGGPDEQFF. CDR3 coding DNA: TGTGCCAGCAGTGGGGCGGGAGGGCCGGATGAGCAGTTCTTC.

This clone was seen a handful of times. Other DNA sequences of this sample code for an identical CDR3. J is TRBJ1-4 and V is TRBV18; the D is unclear. The CDR3 extends over 13 amino acids. Trimming took 3 bases from V and 5 from J, leaving 7 bases between them. The germline gives CDR1 KGHSH, CDR2 LQKENI. CDR3 residues: CASSPGLNEKLFF. In nucleotides, the CDR3 is TGTGCCAGCTCACCGGGCCTCAATGAAAAACTGTTTTTT.

The chain employs TRBV18 and TRBJ1-2; D perhaps matches TRBD1 (6 bases). V lost 4 bases, J lost 0 bases, and 15 bases lay in between. The CDR3 contains 16 residues. Germline V gene data show CDR1 as KGHSH and CDR2 as LQKENI. DNA of the CDR3: TGTGCCAGCTCACGCCCGGACAGACCTACTAACTATGGCTACACCTTC. Its protein is CASSRPDRPTNYGYTF.

The table lists this clone with a few counts. The chain has TRBV6-6 and TRBJ1-1; tentative D call: TRBD1 (5 bases). V dropped 0 bases and J dropped 9 bases, with 11 bases sitting between them. The CDR3 runs to 13 residues. From germline, CDR1 is MNHNY and CDR2 SVGAGI (reference sequence). CDR3: CASSYSRGRKAFF. The DNA for the CDR3 is TGTGCCAGCAGTTACTCAAGGGGAAGGAAAGCTTTCTTT.

This clone has more than one count but fewer than ten. The rearrangement joins TRBV4-2 to TRBJ2-1; TRBD2 matches at 13 bases. The CDR3 is 24 residues long. The V segment lost 3 bases and the J segment 0 bases; nucleotides outside the gene matches: 23. Germline V CDR1 and CDR2: LGHNA, YNFKEQ. CDR3 residues: CASSHPRGPEGGLAGDPSYNEQFF. The CDR3 DNA follows: TGTGCCAGCAGCCATCCACGAGGTCCGGAGGGTGGACTAGCGGGGGACCCCTCCTACAATGAGCAGTTCTTC.

V gene TRBV29-1 combines with J gene TRBJ2-1, with 9 bases lining up with TRBD2. The CDR3 consists of 16 residues. V gave up 1 base and J gave up 4 bases; unmatched junction bases: 8. Per the germline V gene, CDR1 is SQVTM and CDR2 is ANQGSEA. The CDR3 is CSVEVGAGGRYNEQFF. For the CDR3, the DNA is TGCAGCGTTGAAGTAGGTGCGGGAGGGCGATACAATGAGCAGTTCTTC.

The chain links TRBV2 to TRBJ1-6; D ambiguous. Trimming took off 3 bases at V and 4 bases at J, with 7 bases between the two ends. CDR1 and CDR2 (germline): SNHLY, FYNNEI. CDR3 length: 14 amino acids. In DNA form, the CDR3 reads TGTGCCAGCAGTGACTATCCTTATAATTCACCCCTCCACTTT. This codes for CASSDYPYNSPLHF.

The rearrangement links TRBV7-8 to TRBJ2-1, with 11 nucleotides matching TRBD2. The CDR3 spans 16 residues. V lost 5 bases and J lost 6; bases outside the gene matches: 9. CDR1 SGHVS and CDR2 FQNEAQ come from the germline V gene. The CDR3 region has the DNA TGTGCCAGCAGCCAAGGGGGGCTAGCGGGGGGCAATGAGCAGTTCTTC. Translating it yields CASSQGGLAGGNEQFF.

The rearrangement links TRBV7-2 to TRBJ1-6; TRBD1 matches 7 bases. J gave up 5 bases and V 5 bases, and 3 bases lay outside the gene matches. The germline CDR1 and CDR2 sequences are SGHTA and FQGNSA. The CDR3 consists of 14 residues. This CDR3 reads CASSRTGDNSPLHF. The CDR3 bases are TGTGCCAGCAGCCGGACAGGAGATAATTCACCCCTCCACTTT.

The V call is TRBV29-1, the J call TRBJ2-5; TRBD1 might be the D (6 bases). Trimming pared 7 bases from V and 0 bases from J, leaving 12 bases between. Germline V gene lookup returns CDR1 SQVTM and CDR2 ANQGSEA. The CDR3 is 13 residues long. The CDR3 here is CSAADSNQETQYF. CDR3 sequence (DNA): TGCAGCGCCGCGGACAGTAACCAAGAGACCCAGTACTTC.

The chain couples TRBV5-5 to TRBJ2-1; D gene ambiguous. V lost 0 bases and J lost 0, with 7 bases in between. Germline V CDR1 and CDR2: SGHKS, YYEKEE (reference sequence). The CDR3 length is 15 residues. CDR3 region: CASSLAVNSYNEQFF. The CDR3 DNA reads TGTGCCAGCAGCTTGGCGGTTAACTCCTACAATGAGCAGTTCTTC.

This chain connects TRBV19 to TRBJ2-5; TRBD2 agrees at 14 bases. The V gene's germline CDR1 is LNHDA and CDR2 SQIVND (reference sequence). Losses at the gene ends were 3 bases for V and 5 bases for J; bases not matched to a gene: 8. The CDR3 is made up of 17 amino acids. The CDR3 nucleotides read TGTGCCAGTAGTATGGGGACTAGCGGGAGAGTGCGTGAGACCCAGTACTTC. The encoded protein is CASSMGTSGRVRETQYF.

The chain has TRBV7-2 and TRBJ2-7; D not resolved. CDR1 SGHTA and CDR2 FQGNSA come from the germline V gene. The V gene lost 2 bases and the J gene lost 4 bases, with 6 bases spanning the gap. The CDR3 is made up of 12 amino acids. The CDR3 sequence is CASSLSRYEQYF. The CDR3 nucleotides read TGTGCCAGCAGCTTAAGCCGGTACGAGCAGTACTTC.

In its sample, this clone was seen a few times. The CDR3 loop reads CASTRGETQYF. CDR3 sequence (DNA): TGTGCCAGCACCCGCGGAGAGACCCAGTACTTC. This chain connects TRBV27 to TRBJ2-5; no reliable D call. The V end lost 7 bases, the J end lost 4 bases, and 7 bases lay between the germline ends. Per the germline V gene, CDR1 is MNHEY and CDR2 is SMNVEV (reference sequence). This CDR3 is built from 11 residues.

The chain is built from TRBV7-9 and TRBJ2-1; 10 bases align to TRBD2. V gave up 5 bases and J gave up 2 bases; unmatched junction bases: 3. CDR3 length equals 15 residues. CDR1 and CDR2 from the germline V gene are SEHNR and FQNEAQ (reference sequence). CDR3 coding DNA: TGTGCCAGCAGCCCCAGCGGGGGGGCCTACAATGAGCAGTTCTTC. It yields the protein CASSPSGGAYNEQFF.

V usage is TRBV7-3 and J usage is TRBJ1-6; a possible D gene is TRBD1 (5 bases). Looked up from germline, CDR1 is SGHTA and CDR2 is FQGTGA. This CDR3 region has 14 residues. V lost 0 bases, J lost 12 bases, and 12 bases lay in between. The DNA of the CDR3 is TGTGCCAGCAGCTTAACTGGCGACGGGGGACCCCTCCACTTT. Its translation is CASSLTGDGGPLHF.

The J gene is TRBJ2-1, the V gene TRBV7-8; D gene ambiguous. V lost 0 bases and J 4 bases, leaving 10 bases between the germline ends. The germline V gene has CDR1 SGHVS and CDR2 FQNEAQ. This CDR3 is 15 amino acids long. The CDR3 protein is CASSLARRGYNEQFF. CDR3 in DNA: TGTGCCAGCAGCTTAGCCCGACGAGGATACAATGAGCAGTTCTTC. The full variable domain, rest sourced from reference TRBV7-8 and TRBJ2-1, is GAGVSQSPRYKVAKRGQDVALRCDPISGHVSLFWYQQALGQGPEFLTYFQNEAQLDKSGLPSDRFFAERPEGSVSTLKIQRTQQEDSAVYLCASSLARRGYNEQFFGPGTRLTVL.

This rearrangement joins TRBV28 to TRBJ2-6; 8 nucleotides line up with TRBD1. The CDR3 is 17 residues long. The V and J ends lost 6 bases and 6 bases, in that order; junction bases with no gene match: 13. The V gene's germline CDR1 is MDHEN and CDR2 SYDVKM. The CDR3 here is CASSQRQGRALANVLTF. The CDR3 DNA follows: TGTGCCAGCAGCCAGAGACAGGGGAGAGCGTTGGCCAACGTCCTGACTTTC.

The CDR3 nucleotides read TGTGCCAGCAGCGTTAATACAGTCAATGAGCAGTTCTTC. Translation gives CASSVNTVNEQFF. This rearrangement joins TRBV9 to TRBJ2-1; D not resolved. The CDR3 loop spans 13 amino acids. Germline CDR1 is SGDLS and CDR2 is YYNGEE. Trimming took off 2 bases at V and 6 bases at J, with 9 bases between the two ends.

This sequence joins TRBV7-2 and TRBJ2-7, with D perhaps TRBD1 (6 bases). This CDR3 region has 15 residues. From germline, CDR1 is SGHTA and CDR2 FQGNSA. V lost 0 bases to trimming and J lost 4 bases, with 13 bases between them. CDR3 DNA sequence: TGTGCCAGCAGCTTAGCGACAGGAGCTGGGTACGAGCAGTACTTC. This gives the protein CASSLATGAGYEQYF.

The chain employs TRBV6-5 and TRBJ2-2; D is perhaps TRBD1 (6 bases). This CDR3 is 14 amino acids long. CDR1 and CDR2 (germline): MNHEY, SVGAGI. Trimming removed 5 bases from V and 6 bases from J, with 13 bases in between. The CDR3 DNA is TGTGCCAGCAGTCCCGGGACACCCCCCGGGGAGCTGTTTTTT. Translating it yields CASSPGTPPGELFF.

The CDR3 nucleotides are TGTGCCAGCAGCTACGGGACTTTCTACGAGCAGTACTTC. It codes for CASSYGTFYEQYF. The rearrangement joins TRBV5-6 to TRBJ2-7, with D perhaps matching TRBD2 (6 bases). Germline V gives CDR1 SGHDT, CDR2 YYEEEE. V was trimmed by 3 bases and J by 3 bases, leaving 10 bases between them. The CDR3 runs 13 residues.

V usage is TRBV28 and J usage is TRBJ1-2; the D is unclear. The CDR3 runs 11 residues. Looked up from germline, CDR1 is MDHEN and CDR2 is SYDVKM. V lost 7 bases and J lost 8, with 11 bases in between. The CDR3 loop is CASKGSGGYTF. CDR3 nucleotide sequence: TGTGCCAGCAAAGGAAGCGGGGGCTACACCTTC.

J is TRBJ2-7 and V is TRBV7-2; TRBD1 matches at 8 bases. Per germline, CDR1 SGHTA and CDR2 FQGNSA. V was clipped by 1 base and J by 3 bases; unmatched bases: 5. The CDR3 is 15 residues long. CDR3 DNA sequence: TGTGCCAGCAGCTTAGTGGGACAGGTTCGCTACGAGCAGTACTTC. Translating it yields CASSLVGQVRYEQYF.

The chain links TRBV7-8 to TRBJ2-7; a weak D match, TRBD2 (7 bases). Germline assignment: CDR1 SGHVS and CDR2 FQNEAQ. Trimming took 1 base from V and 7 from J, leaving 14 bases between them. The CDR3 totals 14 residues. The chain's CDR3 is CASSLGGGAGEQYF. The DNA of the CDR3 is TGTGCCAGCAGCTTAGGGGGGGGCGCGGGGGAGCAGTACTTC.

The chain combines TRBV6-6 with TRBJ2-2; 8 bases agree with TRBD1. CDR1 and CDR2 from the germline V gene are MNHNY and SVGAGI (reference sequence). The CDR3 length is 14 residues. Trimming at V came to 0 bases and at J to 6 bases, leaving 0 bases not matched to a gene. CDR3 DNA: TGTGCCAGCAGTTACTCACAGGGGGCCGGGGAGCTGTTTTTT. Amino acid sequence: CASSYSQGAGELFF.